The 18 T cell receptor beta chains reported below all come from one sample, sequenced in a study of blood T cell repertoires in COVID-19. Libraries were prepared by immunoSEQ multiplex PCR; TCRdb keeps only in-frame clonotypes and omits some of them. The table records fewer than 300,000 clones, about nine tenths of them present only once. Material: peripheral blood. These receptors were taken from a woman aged 25 to 39 with COVID-19, enrolled during active disease.

The rearrangement links TRBV6-5 to TRBJ1-5; D is uncertain. The germline V gene encodes CDR1 MNHEY and CDR2 SVGAGI. Trimming cost V 2 bases and J 2 bases, with 4 bases left between them. This CDR3 is 13 amino acids long. The CDR3: CASSYEGNQPQHF. The CDR3 region has the DNA TGTGCCAGCAGTTACGAGGGCAATCAGCCCCAGCATTTT.

This chain uses TRBV2 with TRBJ2-2, with D possibly TRBD1 on 6 matching bases. Trimming removed 8 bases from V and 2 bases from J, with 21 bases in between. This CDR3 contains 17 residues. Germline V gives CDR1 SNHLY, CDR2 FYNNEI. This CDR3 is CASWAGAYVANTGELFF. Here the CDR3 DNA reads TGTGCCAGCTGGGCAGGGGCTTATGTTGCAAACACCGGGGAGCTGTTTTTT.

The V call is TRBV3-1 (or the pseudogene TRBV3-2), the J call TRBJ2-5, with TRBD1 matching 7 bases. The CDR3 is made up of 16 amino acids. Germline V gives CDR1 LGHDT, CDR2 YNNKEL (reference sequence). V trimming: 4 bases; J trimming: 9 bases; junction bases outside the gene matches: 17. The CDR3, as DNA: TGTGCCAGCAGCCCGCTCGGGGACAGTCCTACTGGGGCCCAGTACTTC. It yields the protein CASSPLGDSPTGAQYF.

The V call is TRBV9, the J call TRBJ2-1; 7 bases fit TRBD2. In germline, CDR1 is SGDLS, CDR2 YYNGEE. The CDR3 has 16 residues. V lost 1 base, J lost 4 bases, and 8 bases stayed unmatched. The CDR3 DNA is TGTGCCAGCAGCGTATTGGCGGGAGCCGAATACAATGAGCAGTTCTTC. Translating gives CASSVLAGAEYNEQFF.

This chain connects TRBV27 to TRBJ1-1; D not certain. The CDR3 is 19 residues long. V dropped 2 bases and J dropped 1 base, with 23 bases sitting between them. Germline V CDR1 and CDR2: MNHEY, SMNVEV (reference sequence). CDR3 in DNA: TGTGCCAGCAGTTTACGGAGTGTTTCTATCGGACGGGAGAACACTGAAGCTTTCTTT. Residues: CASSLRSVSIGRENTEAFF.

The chain carries TRBV27 and TRBJ1-5, with D possibly matching TRBD1 (6 bases). CDR3 length: 13 residues. Germline loops: CDR1 MNHEY, CDR2 SMNVEV (reference sequence). V lost 6 bases and J lost 9, with 15 bases in between. CDR3 sequence: CASSLSGVGPQHF. In nucleotides, the CDR3 is TGTGCCAGCAGCCTATCAGGGGTAGGGCCCCAGCATTTT.

The chain joins TRBV11-1 to TRBJ1-1; D is uncertain. In germline, CDR1 is SGHAT, CDR2 FQDESV (reference sequence). CDR3 length: 13 amino acids. V lost 1 base to trimming and J lost 3 bases, with 6 bases between them. The CDR3 nucleotides read TGTGCCAGCAGCTTAGAGGCGGACACTGAAGCTTTCTTT. Amino acid sequence: CASSLEADTEAFF.

The V call is TRBV5-6, the J call TRBJ1-5; unclear D gene. The germline V and J ends were trimmed by 5 bases and 4 bases, with 7 bases remaining between them. CDR1 is SGHDT, CDR2 YYEEEE, per germline. CDR3 length equals 12 residues. CDR3 in amino acids: CASSRTNQPQHF. CDR3 nucleotides: TGTGCCAGCAGTCGTACTAATCAGCCCCAGCATTTT.

The rearrangement uses TRBV11-2 and TRBJ1-2; D is perhaps TRBD1 (5 bases). Germline CDR1 SGHAT, CDR2 FQNNGV. The CDR3 runs to 14 residues. V was trimmed by 1 base and J by 5 bases, leaving 11 bases between them. DNA of the CDR3: TGTGCCAGCAGCTTAGGTGTGCAGGGTTATGGCTACACCTTC. Protein sequence: CASSLGVQGYGYTF.

The V and J genes are TRBV18 and TRBJ2-2; TRBD1 matches 7 bases. Trimming at V came to 0 bases and at J to 3 bases, leaving 4 bases not matched to a gene. CDR1 KGHSH and CDR2 LQKENI come from the germline V gene. This CDR3 region has 16 residues. CDR3 DNA: TGTGCCAGCTCACCACCGGACAGGACCTACACCGGGGAGCTGTTTTTT. This gives the protein CASSPPDRTYTGELFF.

The rearrangement links TRBV29-1 to TRBJ2-7, with 7 bases identical to TRBD1. Looked up from germline, CDR1 is SQVTM and CDR2 is ANQGSEA. The CDR3 is 11 residues long. The V segment lost 6 bases and the J segment 4 bases; nucleotides outside the gene matches: 3. The CDR3 sequence: CSVHRGYEQYF. CDR3 in DNA: TGCAGCGTCCACAGGGGATACGAGCAGTACTTC.

This chain connects TRBV2 to TRBJ1-2; D may be TRBD1 (5 bases). Per the germline V gene, CDR1 is SNHLY and CDR2 is FYNNEI. Trimming cost V 6 bases and J 1 base, with 18 bases left between them. This CDR3 has 16 amino acids. The CDR3 DNA follows: TGTGCCAGCAGCCCTTATATGACAGAATTTAACTATGGCTACACCTTC. Translation gives CASSPYMTEFNYGYTF.

To note about this clone: Other DNA sequences in the same sample also yield this CDR3. CDR3 coding DNA: TGTGCCAGCAGGACAGGGGGCCAAGAGACCCAGTACTTC. This sequence encodes CASRTGGQETQYF. The J gene is TRBJ2-5, the V gene TRBV6-5, with 9 bases lining up with TRBD1. The CDR3 is 13 residues long. The V and J ends lost 6 bases and 1 base, in that order; junction bases with no gene match: 0. Germline assignment: CDR1 MNHEY and CDR2 SVGAGI.

The chain has TRBV5-1 and TRBJ2-1; 13 positions match TRBD2. The CDR3 extends over 19 amino acids. CDR1 is SGHRS, CDR2 YFSETQ, per germline. V lost 0 bases to trimming and J lost 0 bases; unmatched junction nucleotides: 6. In DNA form, the CDR3 reads TGCGCCAGCAGCTTGGAAGGACTAGCGGGAGCGTTCTCCTACAATGAGCAGTTCTTC. It encodes CASSLEGLAGAFSYNEQFF.

The chain has TRBV7-9 and TRBJ1-1; TRBD1 agrees at 10 bases. The V segment lost 5 bases and the J segment 5 bases; nucleotides outside the gene matches: 11. The germline CDR1 and CDR2 sequences are SEHNR and FQNEAQ (reference sequence). This CDR3 region has 16 residues. The CDR3 DNA reads TGTGCCAGCAGCCCGCACAGGACAGGGGGATATACTGAAGCTTTCTTT. This translates into CASSPHRTGGYTEAFF.

This sequence joins TRBV19 and TRBJ2-3; possibly TRBD2 for D (6 bases). V lost 3 bases, J lost 1 base, and 8 bases lay in between. CDR3 length equals 14 residues. CDR1 and CDR2 from the germline V gene are LNHDA and SQIVND (reference sequence). CDR3: CASSMRGGTDTQYF. The CDR3 coding sequence is TGTGCCAGTAGTATGCGCGGGGGCACAGATACGCAGTATTTT. The full variable domain, in which reference TRBV19 and TRBJ2-3 provide the parts outside the CDR3, is DGGITQSPKYLFRKEGQNVTLSCEQNLNHDAMYWYRQDPGQGLRLIYYSQIVNDFQKGDIAEGYSVSREKKESFPLTVTSAQKNPTAFYLCASSMRGGTDTQYFGPGTRLTVL.

V usage is TRBV25-1 and J usage is TRBJ1-2; D unclear. Germline loops: CDR1 MGHDK, CDR2 SYGVNS. This CDR3 is built from 12 residues. Trimming left V 4 bases short and J 2 bases short, with 5 bases between. The CDR3 DNA reads as TGTGCCAGCAGTGCACAGAACTATGGCTACACCTTC. This gives the protein CASSAQNYGYTF.

The chain has TRBV6-5 and TRBJ1-1, with a weak D call TRBD1 (5 bases). Germline loops: CDR1 MNHEY, CDR2 SVGAGI. CDR3 length: 12 amino acids. V shed 7 bases and J shed 6 bases, with 12 bases lying between them. CDR3 sequence reads: CASTTGPPEAFF. The CDR3 bases are TGTGCCAGCACAACAGGTCCGCCTGAAGCTTTCTTT.